Included here is one TCR beta chain sequence, with context. The antigen is unknown. Since a much larger clone is just one base distant, this may be a read error. Given the absence of the conserved phenylalanine or tryptophan at the CDR3 end, a read error is likely. Amplification of TCR beta CDR3 regions used RNA as the template. The TCR CDR3 first-round RT-PCR relied on the HTBI primer set. TCRdb reanalysed the multiplex PCR reads using MiXCR and keeps one entry per CDR3 protein. The top ten clones hold over 7.5% of a sample with 700,000 or so distinct CDR3 sequences, over 15% of them seen once. The sample belongs to a study of T cells in Graves' hyperthyroidism and ophthalmopathy. The CDR3 totals 12 residues. CDR1 SNHLY and CDR2 FYNNEI come from the germline V gene. The V and J ends lost 6 bases and 3 bases respectively, with 9 bases between them. Overall study results and limits: The model made its ophthalmopathy prediction, and onset followed a median approximately six months later.

Source material: blood. J is TRBJ2-7 and V is TRBV2; the D is unclear. This receptor was taken from a man between 18 and 29 years old with Graves' hyperthyroidism. This CDR3 is CASRRAGYEQYL. The CDR3 DNA reads TGTGCCAGCAGACGGGCCGGCTACGAGCAGTACCTC.